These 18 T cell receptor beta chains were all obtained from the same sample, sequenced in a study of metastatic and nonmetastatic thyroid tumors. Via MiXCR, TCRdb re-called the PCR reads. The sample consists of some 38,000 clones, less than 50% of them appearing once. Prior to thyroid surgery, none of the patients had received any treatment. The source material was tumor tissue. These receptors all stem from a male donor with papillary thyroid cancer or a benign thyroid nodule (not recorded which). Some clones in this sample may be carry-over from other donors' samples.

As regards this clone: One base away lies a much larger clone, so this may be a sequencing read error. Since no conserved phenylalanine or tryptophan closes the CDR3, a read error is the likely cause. The CDR3 loop reads CSVEGPGQGRSETQYS. The CDR3 coding sequence is TGCAGCGTTGAAGGACCGGGACAGGGGAGGTCAGAGACCCAGTACTCC. This chain links TRBV29-1 with TRBJ2-5, with 10 bases that match TRBD1. CDR1 and CDR2 (germline): SQVTM, ANQGSEA. This CDR3 is 16 amino acids long. V shed 1 base, J shed 4 bases, and the junction held 9 bases outside the gene matches.

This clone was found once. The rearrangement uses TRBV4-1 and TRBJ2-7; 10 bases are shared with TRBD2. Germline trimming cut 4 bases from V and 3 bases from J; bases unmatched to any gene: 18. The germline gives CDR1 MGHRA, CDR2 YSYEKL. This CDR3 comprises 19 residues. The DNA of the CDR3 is TGCGCCAGCAGCCCCCTGGAGGGTTCTAGCGGGAGTACTTTCTACGAGCAGTACTTC. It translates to CASSPLEGSSGSTFYEQYF.

The CDR3 nucleotides are TGTGCCAGCTCACCCGACAGGGGGCGAGACACTGAAGCTTTCTTT. Encoded protein: CASSPDRGRDTEAFF. This chain connects TRBV18 to TRBJ1-1; TRBD1 agrees at 10 bases. Germline CDR1 reads KGHSH; CDR2 reads LQKENI. The length of the CDR3 is 15 residues. V lost 3 bases, J lost 3 bases, and 4 bases stayed unmatched. Combining the CDR3 with reference TRBV18 and TRBJ1-1 gives the whole variable domain NAGVMQNPRHLVRRRGQEARLRCSPMKGHSHVYWYRQLPEEGLKFMVYLQKENIIDESGMPKERFSAEFPKEGPSILRIQQVVRGDSAAYFCASSPDRGRDTEAFFGQGTRLTVV.

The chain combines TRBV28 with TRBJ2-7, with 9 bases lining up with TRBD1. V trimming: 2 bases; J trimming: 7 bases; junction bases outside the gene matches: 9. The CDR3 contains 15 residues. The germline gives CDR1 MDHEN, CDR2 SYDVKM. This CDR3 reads CASSLVGTGLEEQYF. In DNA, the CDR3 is TGTGCCAGCAGTTTAGTAGGGACAGGGTTAGAGGAGCAGTACTTC.

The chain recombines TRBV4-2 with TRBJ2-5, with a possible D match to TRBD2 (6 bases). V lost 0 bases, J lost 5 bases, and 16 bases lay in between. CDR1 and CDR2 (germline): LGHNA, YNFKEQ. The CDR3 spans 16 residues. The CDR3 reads CASSQDLSGAGETQYF. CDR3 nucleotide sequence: TGTGCCAGCAGCCAAGATCTTTCGGGAGCTGGGGAGACCCAGTACTTC.

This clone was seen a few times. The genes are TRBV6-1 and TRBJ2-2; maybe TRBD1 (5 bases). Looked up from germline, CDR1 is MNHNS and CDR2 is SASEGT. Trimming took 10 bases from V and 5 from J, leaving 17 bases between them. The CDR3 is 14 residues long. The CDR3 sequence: CANNPDSETGELFF. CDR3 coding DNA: TGTGCCAACAACCCAGACAGCGAAACCGGGGAGCTGTTTTTT.

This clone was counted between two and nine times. CDR3 residues: CASSYTGPTSYGYTF. The CDR3 DNA reads TGTGCCAGCAGTTACACCGGCCCGACTAGCTATGGCTACACCTTC. The rearrangement links TRBV6-5 to TRBJ1-2; D is unclear. The CDR3 extends over 15 amino acids. Looked up from germline, CDR1 is MNHEY and CDR2 is SVGAGI. V was trimmed by 2 bases and J by 4 bases, leaving 14 bases between them.

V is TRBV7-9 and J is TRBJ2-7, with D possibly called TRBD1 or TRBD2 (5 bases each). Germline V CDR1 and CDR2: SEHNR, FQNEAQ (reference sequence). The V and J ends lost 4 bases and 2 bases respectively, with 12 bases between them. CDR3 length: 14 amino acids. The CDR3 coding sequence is TGTGCCAGCAGCTACTTTTCGGGACCCTACGAGCAGTACTTC. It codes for CASSYFSGPYEQYF.

CDR3 sequence: CAWSVPPRRGGGRETQYF. The CDR3 coding sequence is TGTGCCTGGAGTGTACCCCCCCGGCGGGGGGGCGGACGGGAGACCCAGTACTTC. The genes are TRBV30 and TRBJ2-5; TRBD2 aligns across 9 bases. V shed 0 bases, J shed 5 bases, and the junction held 16 bases outside the gene matches. The CDR3 sequence is 18 residues long. Germline V gene data show CDR1 as GTSNPN and CDR2 as SVGIG (reference sequence).

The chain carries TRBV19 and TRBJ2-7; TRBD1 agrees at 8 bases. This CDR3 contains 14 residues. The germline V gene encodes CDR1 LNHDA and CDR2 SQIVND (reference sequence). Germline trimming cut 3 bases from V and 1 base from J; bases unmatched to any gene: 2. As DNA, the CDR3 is TGTGCCAGTAGTATCCGGACAGGGTCCTACGAGCAGTACTTC. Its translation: CASSIRTGSYEQYF.

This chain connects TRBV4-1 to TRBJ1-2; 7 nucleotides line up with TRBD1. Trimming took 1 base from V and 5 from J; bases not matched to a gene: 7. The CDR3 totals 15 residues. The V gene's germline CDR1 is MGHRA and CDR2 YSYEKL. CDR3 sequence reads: CASSQALEGAYGYTF. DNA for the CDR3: TGCGCCAGCAGCCAAGCTTTGGAGGGGGCTTATGGCTACACCTTC.

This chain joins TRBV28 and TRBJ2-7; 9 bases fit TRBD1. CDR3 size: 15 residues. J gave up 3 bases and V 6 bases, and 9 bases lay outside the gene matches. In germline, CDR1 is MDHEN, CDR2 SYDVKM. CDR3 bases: TGTGCCAGCAGGCCTACAGGGGGCACCGACTACGAGCAGTACTTC. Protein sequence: CASRPTGGTDYEQYF.

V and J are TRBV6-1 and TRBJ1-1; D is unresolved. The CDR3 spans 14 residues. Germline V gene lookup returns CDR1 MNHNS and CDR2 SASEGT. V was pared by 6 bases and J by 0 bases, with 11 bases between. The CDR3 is CASSQSGLNTEAFF. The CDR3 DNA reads TGTGCCAGCAGCCAATCGGGTCTGAACACTGAAGCTTTCTTT.

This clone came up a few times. As DNA, the CDR3 is TGTGCCAGCAGTTTTTGGCAGGACAATTCACCCCTCCACTTT. Encoded protein: CASSFWQDNSPLHF. The chain uses TRBV27 and TRBJ1-6; no definite D call. This CDR3 has 14 residues. The germline V gene has CDR1 MNHEY and CDR2 SMNVEV (reference sequence). Trimming took off 3 bases at V and 7 bases at J, with 10 bases between the two ends.

CDR3 nucleotides: TGCAGTGCTAAGGACATTGGGGGGAACACTGAAGCTTTCTTT. It is translated as CSAKDIGGNTEAFF. This chain links TRBV20-1 with TRBJ1-1; D might be TRBD1 (5 bases). From germline, CDR1 is DFQATT and CDR2 SNEGSKA (reference sequence). Trimming pared 4 bases from V and 1 base from J, leaving 13 bases between. This CDR3 has 14 amino acids.

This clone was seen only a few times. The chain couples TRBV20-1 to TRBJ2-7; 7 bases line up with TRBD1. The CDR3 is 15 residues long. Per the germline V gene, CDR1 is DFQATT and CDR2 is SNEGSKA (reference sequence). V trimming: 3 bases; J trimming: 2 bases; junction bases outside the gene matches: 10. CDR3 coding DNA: TGCAGTGCTAGGGGCCCGACAGGGCGAGCCTACGAGCAGTACTTC. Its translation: CSARGPTGRAYEQYF.

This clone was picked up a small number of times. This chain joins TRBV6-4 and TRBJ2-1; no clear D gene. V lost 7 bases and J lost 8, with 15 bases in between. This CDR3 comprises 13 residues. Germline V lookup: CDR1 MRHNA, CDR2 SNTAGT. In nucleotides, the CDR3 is TGTGCCAGCATCCGAGAAGTGAGCGATGAGCAGTTCTTC. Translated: CASIREVSDEQFF.

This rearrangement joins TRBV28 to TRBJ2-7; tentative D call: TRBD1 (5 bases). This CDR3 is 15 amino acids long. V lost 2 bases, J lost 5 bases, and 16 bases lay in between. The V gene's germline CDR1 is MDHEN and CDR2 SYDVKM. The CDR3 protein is CASSLRNSRAHEQYF. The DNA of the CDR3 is TGTGCCAGCAGTTTACGAAACAGCAGGGCCCACGAGCAGTACTTC.